This TCR beta chain originates from a study of shared clonotypes between healthy human individuals. In the authors' methods: ImmunoSEQ yielded junction-only sequences lacking quality scores, so filtering differed. The assay was immunoSEQ multiplex PCR, and TCRdb's table has in-frame clones only and misses some. V and J calls and clone size are copied from that table; D and trimming were computed from the DNA. The sample contains hundreds of thousands of clones, 90% to 95% of which appear only once. Germline CDR1 is MNHEY and CDR2 is SMNVEV (reference sequence). Deletions cut 6 bases from V and 0 bases from J, with 9 bases between. The CDR3 runs to 13 residues. This clone has only a few counts. What it binds is not known. Study results and limitations: In contrast to clonotypes shared by all four donors, non-shared clonotypes had lower generation probabilities.

In the naive CD8 group, cells lacked CD45RO and were positively selected for CCR7, so terminally differentiated effector memory CD45RA+ cells were left out. All donors were healthy HIV-negative adults lacking recent acute infections or vaccinations. Adult Caucasians living in Nashville, Tennessee made up all of the donors. The chain is built from TRBV27 and TRBJ2-7; D uncertain. The receptor was isolated from a woman aged 25-40 years in good health. The specimen was naive CD8+ T cells sorted from blood. This CDR3 is CASSTLSSYEQYF. The CDR3 DNA reads as TGTGCCAGCAGCACCCTCAGCTCCTACGAGCAGTACTTC.